This T cell receptor beta chain appears in the sequencing data of a study of blood T cells in healthy people across ages (dated by TCRdb to about 2015). Concerning the study at large: In model experiments, template switching captured roughly one uniquely barcoded TCR beta cDNA molecule for every two T cells. Using deep sequencing normalized with unique cDNA molecular identifiers, the study measured how TCR beta repertoire diversity changes with age. Using the same blood draw, the study looked at two additional independent replicas of 1 million unique cDNA reads for two donors, one aged 18 to 30 and the other aged 80 or older. Four age groups were formed from the donors: young (average approximately 17 years), middle-aged (more than 35), aged (around 62) and long-lived (less than 85). Donors of different ages were randomly distributed across sequencing lanes to avoid experimental bias.

The research as a whole found: Donor CMV infection status was unknown, potentially confounding age-related changes in expanded clonotypes. Compared with the aged group, the long-lived group had more naive CD4+ T cells, fewer expanded clones and increased TCR diversity, suggesting age selection. Because profiling used bulk unsorted PBMCs, naive and antigen-experienced compartments could not be compared conclusively. As age increased, observed TCR beta diversity per million T cells dropped in a roughly linear way, and a significant reduction was already evident by age about 40. Observed TCR beta diversity correlated strongly with the percentage of naive T cells measured by flow cytometry. Estimates of total diversity based on one million sequenced T cells were considered lower bounds and underestimates.

The CDR3 holds 16 amino acids from the cysteine to the phenylalanine. Only the CDR3 portion is preserved as DNA: 48 bases, with reading frame beginning at the first base. CDR1 and CDR2 were assigned from the germline V gene as SGHDN and FVKESK. Relative to germline, V is 3 bases shorter and J is 11 bases shorter, with 25 bases between their ends. Library generation was performed with 5' RACE. Sequenced using an Illumina HiSeq 2500. The second PCR ran for about 6 to 12 cycles and used a J-beta primer mix along with a sample-barcoded 5' primer. A template-switch 5' adaptor carrying 12 random nucleotides introduced a unique molecular identifier onto each TCR beta cDNA molecule. Each sample yielded at least 2.5 million CDR3-containing paired-end reads. First-strand cDNA was synthesized from all RNA with the Mint cDNA synthesis kit, primed by a TRBC-specific oligonucleotide. After uracil-DNA glycosylase treatment, a first 18-cycle PCR used universal primers M1SS and BC2_uni_R on all cDNA. Per the original workflow: For normalization, 1 million high-quality reads were randomly selected from each sample, with every read carrying a distinct molecular identifier. Reads with shared molecular identifiers were discarded instead of being binned into consensus sequences. MiTCR, set to a Q25 quality threshold and the strictest error-elimination algorithm, was used for CDR3 identification, clonotype clustering and error correction. Lower-bound total TCR beta diversity was estimated with a nonparametric unseen species model using Euler transformation. The public reads were quality trimmed at Q25 with fastp and then assembled into clones with MiXCR by TCRdb, keeping productive beta chains. Entries that share a CDR3 protein sequence are merged under the most common genes and DNA. The V and J calls were determined by TCRdb, not by the authors. This sample has over 600,000 distinct CDR3 sequences in its table, and 40% to 45% of those were observed once. The top ten hold 25% to 35% of the sample.

Concerning this clonotype itself: Its antigen is unknown. No qualities accompany the bases; no much larger clone lies one base away.

The roughly 42 donors, aged roughly 6 to 95 years, were systemically healthy Caucasian individuals from Russia. Roughly 11 milliliters of peripheral blood were drawn from each donor into EDTA-treated Vacutainer tubes. Ficoll-Paque density-gradient centrifugation was used to isolate PBMCs, with at least 6.5 million per sample. Trizol reagent was used to extract total RNA from PBMCs, with at least 5.5 micrograms per sample. Naive CD45RAhigh/CD27high T cell percentages were measured by flow cytometry on a PBMC aliquot from every donor. Recombination joined TRBV14 with TRBJ2-5; TRBD2 is a possible D gene, resting on 6 matching bases. The TCR originated in a man of 80 years or more in good health. Sequenced input: blood. Read as DNA, the sequence is TGTGCCAGCAGCCAGGGGCCAGGGTGGAGGGGCAATGAGCAGTACTTC. Its translation is CASSQGPGWRGNEQYF.